Below are 20 T cell receptor beta chains sequenced from a single sample in a study of CD4 T cells in lung cancer (dated by TCRdb to between 2017 and 2020). Non-adjacent lung tissue was taken as far as possible from the malignant lesion, at least 3 cm away, from the same resection. The method behind the library was the immunoSEQ multiplex PCR assay. As stored in TCRdb, this immuneACCESS dataset retains in-frame rearrangements with V and J assigned. A fraction of the clones does not appear; measured against another copy, unresolved V genes explain less than half of the discrepancy, and the remainder lacks a known reason. The sample table holds some 9,300 clones, of which around two thirds were seen once. The top ten clones comprise 15% to 17% of the sample. Sequences were obtained from normal lung tissue taken away from the tumor. The receptors were gathered from a man in his 60s with non-small cell lung cancer.

The V call is TRBV14, the J call TRBJ1-2, with 11 bases lining up with TRBD1. Trimming at V came to 3 bases and at J to 11 bases, leaving 2 bases not matched to a gene. The CDR3 runs to 12 residues. The germline gives CDR1 SGHDN, CDR2 FVKESK. The CDR3 reads CASSQDRGLYTF. The CDR3 bases are TGTGCCAGCAGCCAGGACAGGGGGCTATACACCTTC.

The V and J genes are TRBV15 and TRBJ1-5, with D uncertain. Germline CDR1 is LNHNV and CDR2 is YYDKDF (reference sequence). Trimming removed 3 bases from V and 1 base from J, with 7 bases in between. The CDR3 consists of 14 residues. The CDR3 loop is CATSSGKSNQPQHF. The DNA for the CDR3 is TGTGCCACCAGCAGCGGGAAAAGCAATCAGCCCCAGCATTTT.

This clone was found once. The chain couples TRBV6-1 to TRBJ1-2; tentatively, D is TRBD1 (6 bases). The CDR3 length is 14 residues. Germline V CDR1 and CDR2: MNHNS, SASEGT. V lost 7 bases to trimming and J lost 3 bases, with 15 bases between them. In DNA, the CDR3 is TGTGCCAGCACCTCCAGGGGTCCGGACTATGGCTACACCTTC. Its protein is CASTSRGPDYGYTF.

The chain is built from TRBV7-9 and TRBJ1-6; TRBD1 matches at 11 bases. V lost 0 bases and J lost 10; bases outside the gene matches: 5. Germline CDR1 and CDR2: SEHNR and FQNEAQ (reference sequence). CDR3 length equals 16 residues. In nucleotides, the CDR3 is TGTGCCAGCAGCTTAGCGGGACAGGGGGGAGGATCACCCCTCCACTTT. Encoded protein: CASSLAGQGGGSPLHF.

The chain combines TRBV28 with TRBJ1-4; 7 bases match TRBD1. The J segment lost 10 bases and the V segment lost 3 bases, leaving 11 bases of the junction unmatched. The CDR3 covers 15 residues. The V gene's germline CDR1 is MDHEN and CDR2 SYDVKM. The CDR3 sequence: CASSFDRATIGKLFF. The CDR3 coding sequence is TGTGCCAGCAGTTTCGACAGGGCGACCATAGGAAAACTGTTTTTT.

The chain recombines TRBV2 with TRBJ2-3; D not certain. V lost 4 bases and J lost 1, with 12 bases in between. This CDR3 region has 15 residues. The V gene's germline CDR1 is SNHLY and CDR2 FYNNEI. The CDR3 sequence is CASSVALMGTDTQYF. The CDR3 DNA reads as TGTGCCAGCAGTGTGGCTTTGATGGGCACAGATACGCAGTATTTT.

The V and J genes are TRBV10-3 and TRBJ1-4, with D perhaps matching TRBD1 (5 bases). The V and J ends lost 8 bases and 8 bases respectively, with 15 bases between them. Germline V gives CDR1 ENHRY, CDR2 SYGVKD. The CDR3 has 13 amino acids. The CDR3 nucleotides are TGTGCCATCGGGGGTGGGGGGAACGAAAAACTGTTTTTT. Encoded protein: CAIGGGGNEKLFF.

This clone has more than one count but fewer than ten. This rearrangement joins TRBV6-1 to TRBJ1-1, with D unresolved. Trimming took 6 bases from V and 1 from J, leaving 15 bases between them. Germline CDR1 and CDR2: MNHNS and SASEGT. The length of the CDR3 is 15 residues. CDR3 sequence (DNA): TGTGCCAGCAGCCCCGACCCTACTAGGAACACTGAAGCTTTCTTT. Its translation: CASSPDPTRNTEAFF.

This clone is termed medium-sized. This chain's CDR3 is CTLGEVTNTGELFF. Here the CDR3 DNA reads TGTACCCTAGGGGAGGTAACGAACACCGGGGAGCTGTTTTTT. The chain has TRBV6-1 and TRBJ2-2; a weak D match, TRBD2 (6 bases). This CDR3 has 14 residues. Germline V CDR1 and CDR2: MNHNS, SASEGT.

This clone is labeled medium-sized. V usage is TRBV10-3 and J usage is TRBJ1-1, with D perhaps matching TRBD1 (6 bases). The CDR3 totals 14 residues. The V end lost 9 bases, the J end lost 5 bases, and 19 bases lay between the germline ends. Germline values: CDR1 ENHRY, CDR2 SYGVKD. The CDR3 DNA reads TGTGCCATTTTTTCCCCTGAAACAGGGACTGAAGCTTTCTTT. Translated, it gives CAIFSPETGTEAFF.

The chain couples TRBV6-9 to TRBJ1-2; D uncertain. Trimming removed 5 bases from V and 7 bases from J, with 11 bases in between. The CDR3 has 12 residues. Germline V gives CDR1 MNHGY, CDR2 SVAAGI. CDR3 in amino acids: CASSPREGGYTF. In nucleotides, the CDR3 is TGTGCCAGCAGTCCCCGGGAGGGTGGCTACACCTTC.

The chain joins TRBV7-3 to TRBJ2-1; 7 positions match TRBD2. In germline, CDR1 is SGHTA, CDR2 FQGTGA. There are 15 residues in the CDR3. Trimming cost V 1 base and J 7 bases; bases outside gene matches: 7. CDR3 residues: CASSLMAGAANEQFF. In DNA form, the CDR3 reads TGTGCCAGCAGCTTAATGGCGGGAGCCGCAAATGAGCAGTTCTTC.

This clone is medium-sized within its sample. This rearrangement joins TRBV10-2 to TRBJ1-5; D may be TRBD1 (5 bases). CDR1 and CDR2 from the germline V gene are WSHSY and SAAADI. The CDR3 contains 13 residues. V lost 5 bases and J 7 bases, leaving 12 bases between the germline ends. In DNA form, the CDR3 reads TGCGCCAGCAGTCGGGGGGGAAGGCAGCCCCAGCATTTT. The encoded protein is CASSRGGRQPQHF.

This clone was observed once. This chain joins TRBV29-1 and TRBJ2-5, with D maybe TRBD1 (6 bases). Looked up from germline, CDR1 is SQVTM and CDR2 is ANQGSEA. This CDR3 contains 13 residues. Trimming took 6 bases from V and 2 from J, leaving 13 bases between them. CDR3: CSVEQGNQETQYF. CDR3 bases: TGCAGCGTCGAACAGGGTAATCAAGAGACCCAGTACTTC.

This clone was recorded only once. This sequence joins TRBV5-8 and TRBJ2-7; TRBD2 aligns across 8 bases. The CDR3 loop spans 15 amino acids. From germline, CDR1 is SGHTS and CDR2 YDEGEE. With 0 bases clipped from V and 0 bases from J, the junction kept 2 bases outside the gene matches. The DNA for the CDR3 is TGTGCCAGCAGCTTGGCCAGCGGGAGCTCCTACGAGCAGTACTTC. It is translated as CASSLASGSSYEQYF.

The chain uses TRBV5-4 and TRBJ2-1; TRBD2 agrees at 9 bases. Germline-derived CDR1 and CDR2 are SGHNT and YYREEE (reference sequence). Trimming removed 7 bases from V and 7 bases from J; junction bases left unmatched: 12. This CDR3 is built from 15 residues. CDR3 amino acids: CASHPGGTSPNEQFF. CDR3 bases: TGTGCCAGCCACCCGGGGGGGACTAGCCCAAATGAGCAGTTCTTC.

This clone has just a few counts. J is TRBJ1-1 and V is TRBV7-9; D not resolved. V was pared by 8 bases and J by 1 base, with 17 bases between. The germline V gene encodes CDR1 SEHNR and CDR2 FQNEAQ (reference sequence). This CDR3 spans 15 amino acids. DNA of the CDR3: TGTGCCAGCTCTCCGGGCCCGGGGAAGAACACTGAAGCTTTCTTT. This translates into CASSPGPGKNTEAFF.

This sequence joins TRBV30 and TRBJ2-3, with a weak D call TRBD1 (7 bases). Germline V CDR1 and CDR2: GTSNPN, SVGIG (reference sequence). Between the trimmed V and J ends, which lost 2 bases and 6 bases, there was a span of 15 bases. The CDR3 is 14 residues long. This CDR3 reads CAWSTRQGGDTQYF. DNA of the CDR3: TGTGCCTGGAGTACGCGACAGGGAGGTGATACGCAGTATTTT. Combining the CDR3 with reference TRBV30 and TRBJ2-3 gives the whole variable domain SQTIHQWPATLVQPVGSPLSLECTVEGTSNPNLYWYRQAAGRGLQLLFYSVGIGQISSEVPQNLSASRPQDRQFILSSKKLLLSDSGFYLCAWSTRQGGDTQYFGPGTRLTVL.

The V call is TRBV6-5, the J call TRBJ2-1, with D tentatively TRBD2 (5 bases). From germline, CDR1 is MNHEY and CDR2 SVGAGI. The CDR3 is made up of 15 amino acids. Between the trimmed V and J ends, which lost 2 bases and 6 bases, there was a span of 14 bases. CDR3 protein: CASSYGGLEGNEQFF. The DNA for the CDR3 is TGTGCCAGCAGTTACGGTGGTCTAGAGGGCAATGAGCAGTTCTTC.

The V and J genes are TRBV6-6 and TRBJ2-7; the match to TRBD2 covers 7 bases. V lost 5 bases and J lost 5; bases outside the gene matches: 6. Germline-derived CDR1 and CDR2 are MNHNY and SVGAGI (reference sequence). The CDR3 totals 13 residues. Here the CDR3 reads CASSTREFDEQYF. DNA for the CDR3: TGTGCCAGCAGTACGCGGGAGTTCGACGAGCAGTACTTC.